The 19 T cell receptor beta chains in this list originate from one sample, sequenced in a study of T cells expressing NK-cell markers. After re-calling the 5' RACE reads, TCRdb lists one entry per CDR3 protein, DNA absent. This sample carries roughly 390,000 distinct CDR3 sequences, with roughly 10% going to the ten biggest clones. Sample: blood T cells: a sorted CD56 or NKG2C T cell subset, CD4+ or CD8+ T cells, or bulk PBMC T cells (not recorded which). All receptors come from a woman in her fifties or sixties in good health.

The chain has TRBV27 and TRBJ2-1; the D call from TCRdb, TRBD2, cannot be confirmed without DNA. CDR1 and CDR2 from the germline V gene are MNHEY and SMNVEV (reference sequence). This CDR3 region has 14 residues. The CDR3 region is CASTFSGPRNEQFF.

The J gene is TRBJ1-1, the V gene TRBV6-5; TCRdb proposes TRBD1, but this gene call is untestable without DNA. Germline values: CDR1 MNHEY, CDR2 SVGAGI. This CDR3 is built from 13 residues. Here the CDR3 reads CASTGTGLIGAFF.

The rearrangement links TRBV18 to TRBJ2-5; the D call from TCRdb, TRBD1, cannot be confirmed without DNA. The CDR3 totals 14 residues. Germline lookup yields CDR1 KGHSH and CDR2 LQKENI. The CDR3: CASSPGTVQETQYF.

The V gene is TRBV7-7, the J gene TRBJ2-1. CDR1 is SSHAT, CDR2 FNYEAQ, per germline (reference sequence). The CDR3 is 13 residues long. The chain's CDR3 is CASSLDTSLEQFF.

The CDR3 spells CASSLEGQPRSGNTIYF. The J gene is TRBJ1-3, the V gene TRBV5-1; the D gene TCRdb calls, TRBD1, cannot be checked with no DNA. This CDR3 is built from 17 residues. Germline V lookup: CDR1 SGHRS, CDR2 YFSETQ.

The chain carries TRBV15 and TRBJ2-7; TCRdb lists TRBD1, though no DNA is available to test this call. The CDR3 is made up of 13 amino acids. CDR1 and CDR2 from the germline V gene are LNHNV and YYDKDF (reference sequence). The CDR3 region is CATSRPPSYEQYF.

The V gene is TRBV10-3, the J gene TRBJ2-1; TCRdb lists TRBD1, though no DNA is available to test this call. There are 14 residues in the CDR3. The germline V gene encodes CDR1 ENHRY and CDR2 SYGVKD. The CDR3 protein is CAISRTSPGDEQFF.

This chain links TRBV20-1 with TRBJ2-5; no DNA is available, so the TRBD1 call from TCRdb remains unchecked. CDR1 and CDR2 from the germline V gene are DFQATT and SNEGSKA (reference sequence). This CDR3 region has 15 residues. CDR3 region: CSAGQTGGRRETQYF.

The chain links TRBV18 to TRBJ2-1; the D call from TCRdb, TRBD1, cannot be confirmed without DNA. Looked up from germline, CDR1 is KGHSH and CDR2 is LQKENI. This CDR3 region has 16 residues. CDR3 sequence: CASSPGAPPRYNEQFF.

The chain recombines TRBV12-3 or TRBV12-4 with TRBJ2-5; absent DNA, TCRdb's TRBD1 call cannot be checked. CDR3 length: 16 residues. The CDR3 loop reads CATRRGAGPLQETQYF.

The chain joins TRBV18 to TRBJ1-5. Looked up from germline, CDR1 is KGHSH and CDR2 is LQKENI. The CDR3 spans 13 residues. This CDR3 reads CASSPTKNQPQHF.

The chain recombines TRBV5-1 with TRBJ2-1; TCRdb indicates TRBD1, and absent DNA this call remains unverified. CDR1 and CDR2 from the germline V gene are SGHRS and YFSETQ. The CDR3 totals 21 residues. The CDR3 region is CASSLFFGLAGAPSSYNEQFF.

The chain couples TRBV2 to TRBJ2-5; without DNA, the TCRdb call of TRBD2 cannot be checked. Germline V gives CDR1 SNHLY, CDR2 FYNNEI. CDR3 length: 13 amino acids. The CDR3 loop is CASSEQGLETQYF.

The rearrangement links TRBV5-1 to TRBJ2-1. The CDR3 extends over 16 amino acids. Germline V gene sequence: CDR1 SGHRS, CDR2 YFSETQ. CDR3 in amino acids: CASSLLASVGDSEQFF. Together with reference TRBV5-1 and TRBJ2-1, the CDR3 gives the full variable domain: KAGVTQTPRYLIKTRGQQVTLSCSPISGHRSVSWYQQTPGQGLQFLFEYFSETQRNKGNFPGRFSGRQFSNSRSEMNVSTLELGDSALYLCASSLLASVGDSEQFFGPGTRLTVL.

V usage is TRBV5-1 and J usage is TRBJ1-5; absent DNA, TCRdb's TRBD1 call cannot be checked. The V gene's germline CDR1 is SGHRS and CDR2 YFSETQ. This CDR3 region has 15 residues. The CDR3: CASKREPGVNQPQHF. The entire variable domain, with the rest obtained from reference TRBV5-1 and TRBJ1-5, is as follows: KAGVTQTPRYLIKTRGQQVTLSCSPISGHRSVSWYQQTPGQGLQFLFEYFSETQRNKGNFPGRFSGRQFSNSRSEMNVSTLELGDSALYLCASKREPGVNQPQHFGDGTRLSIL.

V gene TRBV7-2 combines with J gene TRBJ1-5. This CDR3 comprises 15 residues. CDR1 and CDR2 (germline): SGHTA, FQGNSA. The CDR3 loop reads CASSRTVFSNQPQHF.

The chain is built from TRBV5-1 and TRBJ1-2; TCRdb's D call, TRBD1, is unchecked because there is no DNA. Germline CDR1 is SGHRS and CDR2 is YFSETQ. This CDR3 contains 16 residues. The chain's CDR3 is CASSSRPGQKNYGYTF.

CDR3 region: CASSFPNRETKETQYF. This sequence joins TRBV7-9 and TRBJ2-5; the TCRdb call, TRBD1, lacks DNA for checking. The CDR3 is 16 residues long. Germline lookup yields CDR1 SEHNR and CDR2 FQNEAQ (reference sequence). The full variable domain, completed using reference TRBV7-9 and TRBJ2-5, is DTGVSQNPRHKITKRGQNVTFRCDPISEHNRLYWYRQTLGQGPEFLTYFQNEAQLEKSRLLSDRFSAERPKGSFSTLEIQRTEQGDSAMYLCASSFPNRETKETQYFGPGTRLLVL.

The chain couples TRBV7-8 to TRBJ2-1. The CDR3 covers 15 residues. Germline CDR1 reads SGHVS; CDR2 reads FQNEAQ. The CDR3: CASILGRATYNEQFF. Supplemented by reference TRBV7-8 and TRBJ2-1, the full variable domain reads GAGVSQSPRYKVAKRGQDVALRCDPISGHVSLFWYQQALGQGPEFLTYFQNEAQLDKSGLPSDRFFAERPEGSVSTLKIQRTQQEDSAVYLCASILGRATYNEQFFGPGTRLTVL.